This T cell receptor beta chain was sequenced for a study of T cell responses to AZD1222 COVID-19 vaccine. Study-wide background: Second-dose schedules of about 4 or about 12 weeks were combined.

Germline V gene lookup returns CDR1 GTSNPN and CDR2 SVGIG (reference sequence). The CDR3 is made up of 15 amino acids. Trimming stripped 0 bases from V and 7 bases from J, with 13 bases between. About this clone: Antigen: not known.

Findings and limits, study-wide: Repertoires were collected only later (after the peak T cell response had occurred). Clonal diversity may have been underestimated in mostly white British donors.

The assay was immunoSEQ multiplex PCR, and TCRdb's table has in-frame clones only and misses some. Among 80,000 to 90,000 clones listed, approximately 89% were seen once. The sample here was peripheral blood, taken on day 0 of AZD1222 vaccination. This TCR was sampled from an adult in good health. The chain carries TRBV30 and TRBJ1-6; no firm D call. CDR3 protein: CAWSVLYAGNSPLHF. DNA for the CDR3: TGTGCCTGGAGTGTACTTTACGCGGGGAATTCACCCCTCCACTTT.